This TCR beta chain is from a study of T cell responses to AZD1222 COVID-19 vaccine. Broader study findings: Two AZD1222 doses significantly raised spike-specific TCR breadth and depth over controls. A mostly white British donor set with more females was recruited, and clonal diversity was possibly underestimated. Nearly half of the spike-specific TCRs reportedly recognize variant regions that carry no mutations. Just six people given AZD1222 tested seropositive at baseline.

To note about this clone: Its antigen remains unidentified.

Libraries were prepared by immunoSEQ multiplex PCR; TCRdb keeps only in-frame clonotypes and omits some of them. This table holds 90,000 to 150,000 clones, 86% found once. The material sequenced was peripheral blood, taken 28 days after the second AZD1222 dose. The clonotype comes from an adult who received the AZD1222 COVID-19 vaccine.

The CDR3: CAWSAIRTGLAGGQYF. DNA of the CDR3: TGTGCCTGGAGTGCCATCCGGACGGGACTAGCGGGAGGCCAGTACTTC. The rearrangement uses TRBV30 and TRBJ2-5; 15 positions match TRBD2. V dropped 1 base and J dropped 10; count of bases not matched to a gene: 10. The CDR3 has 16 residues. Per the germline V gene, CDR1 is GTSNPN and CDR2 is SVGIG (reference sequence).